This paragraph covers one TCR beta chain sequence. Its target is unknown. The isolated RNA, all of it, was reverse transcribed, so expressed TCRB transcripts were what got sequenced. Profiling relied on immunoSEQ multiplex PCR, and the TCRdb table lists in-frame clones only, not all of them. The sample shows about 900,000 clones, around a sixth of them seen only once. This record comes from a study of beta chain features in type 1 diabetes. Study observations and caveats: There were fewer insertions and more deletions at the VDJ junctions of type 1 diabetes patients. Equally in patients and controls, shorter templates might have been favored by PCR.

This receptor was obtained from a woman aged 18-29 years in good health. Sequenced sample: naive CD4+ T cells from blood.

The CDR3 DNA reads TGCGCCAGCAGCTCAAATCCGGGACTAGCGTCACCAGAGCAGTTCTTC. Translation: CASSSNPGLASPEQFF. The rearrangement joins TRBV5-1 to TRBJ2-1, with 10 bases that match TRBD2. Germline V lookup: CDR1 SGHRS, CDR2 YFSETQ. CDR3 length: 16 amino acids. The V and J ends lost 3 bases and 10 bases, in that order; junction bases with no gene match: 13.